The rows below give T cell receptor beta chains drawn from one sample of a study of CD8+CD57+ T cells in acquired aplastic anemia. TCRdb reprocessed the reads with MiXCR, giving one entry per CDR3 protein. Of 55,000 to 60,000 distinct CDR3 sequences in the sample, just over 55% are singletons; the top ten hold 15% to 20%. Sequencing was performed on sorted CD4+, CD8+, or CD8+CD57+ T cells (not recorded which) from PBMCs. Receptor source: a human donor with aplastic anemia. The CDR3 runs from the conserved cysteine through the conserved F or W. D genes are given only for firm matches. Clone size is given for some rows only: seen once, a few or many times, or a class if the clone is expanded.

clone size | D gene | J gene | V gene | CDR3 protein | CDR3 DNA
medium-sized | - | TRBJ2-1 | TRBV15 | CATSDGQSSYNEQFF | TGTGCCACCAGCGACGGACAGAGCTCCTACAATGAGCAGTTCTTC
few | TRBD2 | TRBJ2-7 | TRBV15 | CATSRPSGLAGGVGEQYF | TGTGCCACCAGCAGACCCTCCGGTCTAGCGGGAGGAGTCGGCGAGCAGTACTTC
- | - | TRBJ1-6 | TRBV15 | CATSTDGGSPLHF | TGTGCCACCAGCACAGACGGGGGTTCACCCCTCCACTTT
few | - | TRBJ2-6 | TRBV14 | CASRRGGANVLTF | TGTGCCAGCAGAAGAGGCGGGGCCAACGTCCTGACTTTC
- | TRBD1 | TRBJ2-3 | TRBV20-1 | CSAGWTGGDTQYF | TGCAGTGCCGGATGGACAGGGGGAGATACGCAGTATTTT
few | - | TRBJ2-3 | TRBV7-6 | CASSLTAGGGADTQYF | TGTGCCAGCAGCTTAACGGCAGGGGGAGGGGCAGATACGCAGTATTTT
- | TRBD1 | TRBJ2-2 | TRBV11-3 | CARNQGTGEGGELFF | TGTGCCCGCAACCAAGGGACAGGGGAAGGCGGGGAGCTGTTTTTT
- | - | TRBJ2-3 | TRBV24-1 | CATKGRTSTDTQYF | TGTGCCACCAAGGGACGAACTAGCACAGATACGCAGTATTTT
many | - | TRBJ1-2 | TRBV12-3/TRBV12-4 | CASSSRDIVNKGYTF | TGTGCCAGCAGTTCCCGGGACATTGTTAACAAAGGCTACACCTTC
- | TRBD1 | TRBJ2-5 | TRBV7-2 | CASSKDRGRETQYF | TGTGCCAGCAGCAAAGACAGGGGGCGGGAGACCCAGTACTTC
- | TRBD1 | TRBJ1-1 | TRBV7-2 | CASSLTGGKAEAFF | TGTGCCAGCAGCTTAACAGGGGGCAAGGCTGAAGCTTTCTTT
- | - | TRBJ1-2 | TRBV10-2 | CASSEFGERSSRGYTF | TGCGCCAGCAGTGAATTCGGTGAGAGGAGCTCGCGTGGCTACACCTTC
- | TRBD1 | TRBJ2-1 | TRBV12-3/TRBV12-4 | CASRPGQGLNEQFF | TGTGCCAGCAGGCCCGGACAGGGTTTGAATGAGCAGTTCTTC
- | - | TRBJ1-6 | TRBV10-3 | CAMRRSSYNSPLHF | TGTGCCATGAGGAGGAGCTCCTATAATTCACCCCTCCACTTT
many | TRBD2 | TRBJ2-3 | TRBV5-5 | CASSPGGRDTDTQYF | TGTGCCAGCAGTCCGGGGGGGCGTGACACAGATACGCAGTATTTT
- | - | TRBJ1-1 | TRBV29-1 | CSADRETGAFF | TGCAGCGCTGATCGGGAAACTGGAGCTTTCTTT
many | - | TRBJ2-7 | TRBV5-1 | CASSPGHYEQYF | TGCGCCAGCAGCCCAGGACATTACGAGCAGTACTTC
many | TRBD1 | TRBJ1-1 | TRBV6-1 | CASFNRGRWAGNTEAFF | TGTGCCAGCTTTAACAGGGGGCGCTGGGCTGGGAACACTGAAGCTTTCTTT
- | TRBD1 | TRBJ2-1 | TRBV2 | CASSDLRRTGGINEQFF | TGTGCCAGCAGTGATCTGCGTCGGACAGGGGGTATCAATGAGCAGTTCTTC
many | - | TRBJ1-4 | TRBV9 | CASNEAGVGKLFF | TGTGCCAGCAATGAAGCTGGCGTCGGGAAACTGTTTTTT
many | - | TRBJ1-4 | TRBV7-9 | CASSLVSTGATNEKLFF | TGTGCCAGCAGCTTAGTGTCAACGGGAGCAACTAATGAAAAACTGTTTTTT
once | - | TRBJ1-2 | TRBV25-1 | CASSLGGAEGYTF | TGTGCCAGCAGTTTGGGGGGGGCTGAGGGCTACACCTTC
few | TRBD2 | TRBJ2-5 | TRBV20-1 | CSAGGEAGGQETQYF | TGCAGTGCTGGAGGAGAAGCGGGGGGCCAAGAGACCCAGTACTTC
once | - | TRBJ1-1 | TRBV6-1 | CASSRFLHHTEAFF | TGTGCCAGCAGTCGCTTTTTACATCACACTGAAGCTTTCTTT
many | TRBD1 | TRBJ1-2 | TRBV29-1 | CSVEDLRTGHFYGYTF | TGCAGCGTTGAAGATCTAAGGACAGGGCACTTTTATGGCTACACCTTC
- | TRBD2 | TRBJ2-3 | TRBV20-1 | CSARWLGLAGALTDTQYF | TGCAGTGCTAGATGGTTGGGCCTAGCGGGGGCTCTCACAGATACGCAGTATTTT
- | - | TRBJ2-3 | TRBV10-2 | CASSDDRNYGCTDTQYF | TGCGCCAGCAGTGATGATAGAAACTATGGCTGCACAGATACGCAGTATTTT
many | TRBD2 | TRBJ2-1 | TRBV12-3/TRBV12-4 | CASSLLRLAGNYRSYNEQFF | TGTGCCAGCAGTTTACTCCGACTAGCGGGAAATTACCGCTCCTACAATGAGCAGTTCTTC
- | - | TRBJ2-1 | TRBV7-9 | CASTKGNNEQFF | TGTGCCAGCACAAAGGGGAACAATGAGCAGTTCTTC
many | TRBD1 | TRBJ1-4 | TRBV7-9 | CASSPGTGGGKLFF | TGTGCCAGCAGCCCCGGGACAGGGGGCGGAAAACTGTTTTTT
many | - | TRBJ2-6 | TRBV6-2/TRBV6-3 | CASMIEGEGTGANVLTF | TGTGCCAGCATGATTGAGGGAGAGGGAACTGGGGCCAACGTCCTGACTTTC
- | - | TRBJ1-1 | TRBV10-3 | CAIIKGGGDTEAFF | TGTGCCATCATAAAGGGTGGTGGGGACACTGAAGCTTTCTTT
many | - | TRBJ2-2 | TRBV24-1 | CATLAGDTGELFF | TGTGCCACCTTGGCAGGGGACACCGGGGAGCTGTTTTTT
- | - | TRBJ1-4 | TRBV27 | CASSHPREGTEELFF | TGTGCCAGCAGTCACCCACGAGAGGGGACTGAAGAACTGTTTTTT
- | TRBD2 | TRBJ2-1 | TRBV5-6 | CASSPGGFRSYNEQFF | TGTGCCAGCAGCCCGGGGGGATTCCGGAGTTACAATGAGCAGTTCTTC
- | - | TRBJ1-2 | TRBV12-3/TRBV12-4 | CASSLEGVYGYTF | TGTGCCAGCAGCCTTGAGGGCGTCTATGGCTACACCTTC
- | TRBD2 | TRBJ2-5 | TRBV9 | CASSETSGAGETQYF | TGTGCCAGCAGCGAGACTAGCGGGGCGGGAGAGACCCAGTACTTC